Below, one T cell receptor beta chain is given with its context. Its antigen remains unidentified. Qualities for individual bases were not recorded, and no much larger clone is one base off. The sample is drawn from a study of radiation and T cells in renal cell carcinoma (dated by TCRdb to the early 2020s). The study in broad terms: A total of 50 or so samples underwent TCR beta sequencing, made up of some 26 tumors and roughly 27 peripheral blood samples. The final blood draw was performed at 4 weeks after radiation, at the same time as nephrectomy. Across all 53 samples, 4,016,671 unique CDR3 nucleotide sequences encoding approximately 3,000,000 unique CDR3 amino acid sequences were identified. The research as a whole found: In blood, the top tumor clonotypes increased from baseline to 2 weeks after radiation and then shrank by 4 weeks, which suggests a temporary expansion of tumor-resident clones. Because pretreatment tumor biopsies were not available, the study could not determine whether clonotypes were already present within the tumor at baseline. With a single-armed trial design, the study had no way to address how radiation dose or scheduling affects the TCR repertoire. Changes in the blood repertoire were not tracked past 4 weeks after treatment.

The CDR3 contains 15 residues, cysteine and phenylalanine counted. Of all the DNA, just the CDR3 is kept, 45 bases in frame from base 1. Via the germline V gene, CDR1 is MNHEY and CDR2 SVGAGI. V drops 6 bases and J drops 8 bases, leaving 19 bases in between. The time point label, as the study defines it: blood 4 weeks post-SBRT, at nephrectomy. The sample's treatment or condition, from its label and the paper: 15 Gy SBRT to primary tumor, nephrectomy 4 weeks later. Samples came from a clinical trial, in which primary renal cell carcinomas received 15 Gy stereotactic body radiation therapy followed by nephrectomy 4 weeks later. To follow tumor-enriched clonotypes, peripheral blood was collected serially from radiation-treated patients at baseline and again at 2 weeks and 4 weeks after SBRT. Every patient had renal cell carcinoma of clear cell pathology. The QIAamp DNA Blood Mini Kit (Qiagen) was used to prepare genomic DNA for TCR sequencing. Only samples passing all quality control checks were included in the analyses.

TCR beta libraries were generated from genomic DNA with the immunoSEQ kit, following the manufacturer's recommendations. For library preparation, a first multiplex PCR was performed with proprietary primers, followed by a second PCR in which unique barcodes were added, and bead cleanups were performed after each round. A positive control reaction and a negative control reaction, both provided in the kit, were run with every batch of samples. The final libraries were assessed on an Agilent 4200 TapeStation D1000 ScreenTape, pooled by volume, and quantified by qPCR. Sequencing was performed on an Illumina NextSeq500 with a MidOutput 150-cycle cartridge, and 156 Read1 and 15 Index1 cycles were run with kit custom primers. The pooled library was loaded at about 1 pM, with a roughly 20% PhiX control spiked in. As for the authors' bioinformatics: Vendor-processed data were analyzed in R, with a clonotype defined as all T cells sharing the same CDR3 nucleotide sequence. In the clone abundance analyses, frequencies were normalized to the 10,000 most abundant clones in each sample. Public T cell clones, which averaged fewer than five per sample, were excluded before analysis. A difference in abundance of at least 32-fold between compartments was used to define tumor-enriched and baseline blood-enriched clonotypes. A beta-binomial differential abundance model was used to identify clonotypes that expanded or contracted between blood time points. Tumor-blood repertoire similarity was measured with the Baroni-Urbani and Buser coefficient, and groups were compared using two-tailed Wilcoxon tests in R. Entries here come from immuneACCESS through TCRdb and include only in-frame sequences with V and J called. Some clones fail to appear in such tables; in the studies checked, an unresolved V gene covers under half of the shortfall, and the cause of the remainder is unknown. The DNA gave D and trimming, while V, J and clone size come from that table. The sample table shows over 90,000 clones, and around 80% are seen once. In total, the top ten clones hold approximately 7.8% of the sample.

The chain is assembled from TRBV6-5 and TRBJ2-2; TRBD2 is a weak D gene call, 5 bases matching. The sequencing here drew on blood, taken from a patient whose treatment included radiotherapy and nephrectomy. The receptor's source is a man in his fifties or sixties with renal cell carcinoma. The sequence in DNA is TGTGCCAGCAGACTCCGCCCTAGAACGGGAGGGGAGCTGTTTTTT. Its coded protein is CASRLRPRTGGELFF.